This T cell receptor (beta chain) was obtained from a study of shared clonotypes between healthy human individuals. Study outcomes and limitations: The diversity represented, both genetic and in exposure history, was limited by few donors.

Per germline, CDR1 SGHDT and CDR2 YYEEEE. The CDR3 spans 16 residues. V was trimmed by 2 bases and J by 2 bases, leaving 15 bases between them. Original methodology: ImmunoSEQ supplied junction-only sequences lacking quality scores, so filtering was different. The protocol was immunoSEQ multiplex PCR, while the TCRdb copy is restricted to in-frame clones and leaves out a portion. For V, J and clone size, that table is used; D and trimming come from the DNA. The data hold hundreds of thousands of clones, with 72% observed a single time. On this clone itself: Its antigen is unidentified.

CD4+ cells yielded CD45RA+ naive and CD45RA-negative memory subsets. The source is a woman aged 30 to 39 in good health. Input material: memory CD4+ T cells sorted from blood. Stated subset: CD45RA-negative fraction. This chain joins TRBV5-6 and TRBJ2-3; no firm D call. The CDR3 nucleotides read TGTGCCAGCAGCTTTTCGACATCCCCCTTCACAGATACGCAGTATTTT. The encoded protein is CASSFSTSPFTDTQYF.